This T cell receptor beta chain comes out of a study of T cells in localized non-small cell lung cancer. Study-wide findings and caveats: Paired adjacent lung recovered a median approximately 57 of the top 100 tumor clones. In the blood, greater T cell density corresponded to longer overall survival. Uninvolved adjacent lung showed higher T cell clonality than tumor. The tumor had only one region sequenced, so heterogeneity remains possible.

The CDR3 covers 15 residues. V lost 1 base, J lost 3 bases, and 12 bases lay in between. The germline gives CDR1 SGHNT, CDR2 YENEEA. Assay: immunoSEQ multiplex PCR; the TCRdb copy retains only in-frame clones and omits some. The sample comprises about 13,000 clones, roughly 30% of which are singletons, and 6.5% to 9% rests with the top ten. With respect to this clone: What it recognizes is unknown.

The chain is built from TRBV11-3 and TRBJ1-2; D may be TRBD1 (5 bases). This TCR was sampled from an older female donor with stage I lung adenocarcinoma. Here the sequenced sample was lung tumor tissue, taken before any cancer treatment. CDR3 region: CASSLVQANYYGYTF. The CDR3, as DNA: TGTGCCAGCAGCTTAGTACAGGCGAACTACTATGGCTACACCTTC.